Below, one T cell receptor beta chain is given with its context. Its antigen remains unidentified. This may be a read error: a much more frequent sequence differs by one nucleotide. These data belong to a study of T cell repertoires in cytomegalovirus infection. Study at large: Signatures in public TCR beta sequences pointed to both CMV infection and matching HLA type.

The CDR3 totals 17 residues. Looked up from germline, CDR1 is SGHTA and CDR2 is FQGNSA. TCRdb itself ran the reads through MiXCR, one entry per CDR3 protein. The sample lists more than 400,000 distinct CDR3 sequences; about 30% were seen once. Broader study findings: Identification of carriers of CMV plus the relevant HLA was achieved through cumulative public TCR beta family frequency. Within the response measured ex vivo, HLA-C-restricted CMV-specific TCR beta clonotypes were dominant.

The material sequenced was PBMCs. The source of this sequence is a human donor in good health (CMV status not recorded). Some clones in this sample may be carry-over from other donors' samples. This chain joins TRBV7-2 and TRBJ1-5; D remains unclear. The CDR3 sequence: CASSLVIGGMSNHPQHF. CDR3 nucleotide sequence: TGTGCCAGCAGCTTAGTAATAGGTGGGATGAGCAATCACCCCCAGCATTTT.